The present T cell receptor (beta chain) was sequenced within a study of tumor-infiltrating lymphocytes in primary liver carcinoma. About the research overall: Samples produced roughly 3.65 to 7.5 million productive TCRbeta reads, comparable across tissue types.

Points from the study as a whole: Left bulk and unsorted, the samples did not allow CD4+ and CD8+ repertoires to be compared.

The CDR3 sequence is 11 residues long. Trimming took off 6 bases at V and 10 bases at J, with 10 bases between the two ends. Reverse transcription of roughly 470 ng total RNA with a constant-region primer produced TCR beta cDNA. Amplification in three nested multiplex PCR rounds with slightly modified ARM-PCR gave rise to TCR beta libraries. The first two PCR rounds, roughly 11 cycles each, used TRBV1-TRBV30 forward primers and a C-beta reverse primer. TCRdb ran MiXCR on the multiplex PCR reads and lists one entry per CDR3 protein. Of roughly 330,000 distinct CDR3 sequences listed, approximately 65% are singletons. As regards this clonotype: Its antigen is undetermined. Just one base apart from a much larger clone, this may be a read error.

Germline DNA was extracted too, while blood RNA derived from unsorted whole blood. The collection of 4 to 4.5 milliliters of peripheral blood preceded surgery. The rearrangement uses TRBV12-3 or TRBV12-4 and TRBJ2-1; D perhaps matches TRBD2 (5 bases). Sequencing was carried out using peripheral blood. The origin of this receptor is a man in his forties with primary liver carcinoma and hepatitis B virus infection. The CDR3 sequence is CASRRGQEQFF. In DNA form, the CDR3 reads TGTGCCAGCAGACGCGGGCAAGAGCAGTTCTTC.